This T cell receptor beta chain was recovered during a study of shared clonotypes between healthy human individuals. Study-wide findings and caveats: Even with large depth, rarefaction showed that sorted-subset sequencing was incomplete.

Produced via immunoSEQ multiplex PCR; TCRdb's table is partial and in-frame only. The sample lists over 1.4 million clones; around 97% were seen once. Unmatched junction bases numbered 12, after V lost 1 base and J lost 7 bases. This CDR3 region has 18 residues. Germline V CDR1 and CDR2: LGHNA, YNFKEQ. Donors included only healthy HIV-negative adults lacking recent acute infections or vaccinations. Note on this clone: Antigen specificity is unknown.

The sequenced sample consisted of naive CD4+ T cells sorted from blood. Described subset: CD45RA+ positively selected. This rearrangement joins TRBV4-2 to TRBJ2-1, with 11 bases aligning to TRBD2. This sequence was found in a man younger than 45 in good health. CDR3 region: CASSQGGTSGSFLNEQFF. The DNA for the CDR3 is TGTGCCAGCAGCCAAGGAGGAACTAGCGGGAGTTTCTTGAATGAGCAGTTCTTC.